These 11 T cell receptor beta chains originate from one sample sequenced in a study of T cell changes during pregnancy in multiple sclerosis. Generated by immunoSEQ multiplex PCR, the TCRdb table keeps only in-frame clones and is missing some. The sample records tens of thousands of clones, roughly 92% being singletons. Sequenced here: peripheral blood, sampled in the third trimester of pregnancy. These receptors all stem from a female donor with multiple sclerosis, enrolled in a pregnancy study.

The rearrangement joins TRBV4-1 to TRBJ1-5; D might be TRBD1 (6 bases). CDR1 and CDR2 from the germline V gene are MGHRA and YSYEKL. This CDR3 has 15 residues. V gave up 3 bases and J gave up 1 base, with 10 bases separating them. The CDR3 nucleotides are TGCGCCAGCAGCCATGGTAGGGGGAGCAATCAGCCCCAGCATTTT. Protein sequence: CASSHGRGSNQPQHF.

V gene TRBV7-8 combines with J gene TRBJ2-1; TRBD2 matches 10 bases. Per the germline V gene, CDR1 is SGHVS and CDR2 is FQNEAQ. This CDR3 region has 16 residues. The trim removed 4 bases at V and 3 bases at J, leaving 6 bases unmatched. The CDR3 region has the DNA TGTGCCAGCAGCTCCAGGACTAGCGGCCTCTACAATGAGCAGTTCTTC. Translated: CASSSRTSGLYNEQFF.

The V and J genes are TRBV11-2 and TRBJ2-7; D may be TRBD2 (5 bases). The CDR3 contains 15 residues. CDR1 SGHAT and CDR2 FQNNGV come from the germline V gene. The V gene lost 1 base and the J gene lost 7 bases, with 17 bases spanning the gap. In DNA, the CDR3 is TGTGCCAGCAGCTTAGCGGCGCGGAGGTCTGAGGAGCAGTACTTC. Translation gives CASSLAARRSEEQYF.

The CDR3 sequence is CASSKDRRMHQPQHF. For the CDR3, the DNA is TGTGCCAGCAGCAAAGATAGGAGGATGCATCAGCCCCAGCATTTT. This chain uses TRBV21-1 with TRBJ1-5. TRBV21-1 has pseudogene status. This CDR3 is 15 amino acids long.

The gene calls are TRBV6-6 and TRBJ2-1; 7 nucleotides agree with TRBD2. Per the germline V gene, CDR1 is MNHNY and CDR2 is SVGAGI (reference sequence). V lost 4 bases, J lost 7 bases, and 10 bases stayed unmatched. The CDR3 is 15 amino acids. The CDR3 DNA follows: TGTGCCAGCAGTTCGGTGCGGGAGTCCCCTAATGAGCAGTTCTTC. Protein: CASSSVRESPNEQFF.

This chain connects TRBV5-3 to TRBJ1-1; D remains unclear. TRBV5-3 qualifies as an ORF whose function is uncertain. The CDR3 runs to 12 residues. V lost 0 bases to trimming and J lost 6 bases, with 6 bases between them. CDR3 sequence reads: CARSLGASEAFF. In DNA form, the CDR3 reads TGTGCCAGAAGCTTGGGGGCCTCTGAAGCTTTCTTT.

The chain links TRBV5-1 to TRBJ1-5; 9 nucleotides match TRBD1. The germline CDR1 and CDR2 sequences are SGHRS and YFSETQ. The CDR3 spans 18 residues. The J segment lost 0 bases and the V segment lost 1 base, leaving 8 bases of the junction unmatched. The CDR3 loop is CASSLTGGAGFSNQPQHF. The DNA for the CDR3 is TGCGCCAGCAGCTTGACAGGGGGCGCCGGCTTTAGCAATCAGCCCCAGCATTTT.

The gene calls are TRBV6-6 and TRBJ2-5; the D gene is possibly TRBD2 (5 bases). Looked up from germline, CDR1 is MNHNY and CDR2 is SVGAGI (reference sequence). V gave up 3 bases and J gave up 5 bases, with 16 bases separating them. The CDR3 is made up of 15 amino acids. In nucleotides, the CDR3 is TGTGCCAGCAGTTATTGGGAGCCCCTCTGGGAGACCCAGTACTTC. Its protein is CASSYWEPLWETQYF.

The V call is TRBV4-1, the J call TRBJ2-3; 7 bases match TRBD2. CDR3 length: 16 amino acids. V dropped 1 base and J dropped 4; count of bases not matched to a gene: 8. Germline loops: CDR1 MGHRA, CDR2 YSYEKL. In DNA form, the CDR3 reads TGCGCCAGCAGCCAAGTCGCGGGAGCGAGGTCAGATACGCAGTATTTT. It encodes CASSQVAGARSDTQYF.

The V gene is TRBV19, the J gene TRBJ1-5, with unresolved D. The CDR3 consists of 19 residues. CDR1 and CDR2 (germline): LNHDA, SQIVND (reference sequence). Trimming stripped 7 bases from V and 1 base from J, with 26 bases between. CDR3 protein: CASTETGRSPLISNQPQHF. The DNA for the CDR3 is TGTGCCAGTACCGAAACCGGCAGGTCTCCCCTAATAAGCAATCAGCCCCAGCATTTT. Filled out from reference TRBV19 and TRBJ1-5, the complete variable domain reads DGGITQSPKYLFRKEGQNVTLSCEQNLNHDAMYWYRQDPGQGLRLIYYSQIVNDFQKGDIAEGYSVSREKKESFPLTVTSAQKNPTAFYLCASTETGRSPLISNQPQHFGDGTRLSIL.

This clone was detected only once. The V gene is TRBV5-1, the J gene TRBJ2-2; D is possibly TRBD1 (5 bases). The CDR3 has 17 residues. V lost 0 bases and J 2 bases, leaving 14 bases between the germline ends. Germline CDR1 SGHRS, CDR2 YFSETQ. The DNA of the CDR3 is TGCGCCAGCAGCTTGGGCCTTGACAGAGTAAACACCGGGGAGCTGTTTTTT. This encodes CASSLGLDRVNTGELFF.